This T cell receptor (beta chain) was captured by sequencing in a study of sequential checkpoint blockade in melanoma. Study-level information: Maintenance nivolumab came after either treatment sequence. Study-wide points: Response in arm A was associated with pretreatment TIL clonality. PD-L1 staining and CD8+ counts, not mutational load, tracked tumor T-cell clonality.

Produced via immunoSEQ multiplex PCR; TCRdb's table is partial and in-frame only. In the table there are under 3,500 clones, 21% of which are singletons. Stated treatment: randomized to nivolumab then ipilimumab (arm A) or the reverse (arm B). This clone was observed once. The antigen is undetermined. The material was tumor tissue (inferred from file names), obtained from a patient given nivolumab and ipilimumab in sequence. The source of this sequence is a human patient with melanoma. Some clones in this sample may be carry-over from other donors' samples.

DNA of the CDR3: TGTGCCAGTAGTATAGGTCTGCGGGAGGGGAACATTCAGTACTTC. Translation gives CASSIGLREGNIQYF. J is TRBJ2-4 and V is TRBV19; 9 nucleotides align to TRBD2. CDR1 is LNHDA, CDR2 SQIVND, per germline (reference sequence). There are 15 residues in the CDR3. Germline trimming cut 1 base from V and 7 bases from J; bases unmatched to any gene: 5. The variable domain in full, with the rest retrieved from reference TRBV19 and TRBJ2-4, is DGGITQSPKYLFRKEGQNVTLSCEQNLNHDAMYWYRQDPGQGLRLIYYSQIVNDFQKGDIAEGYSVSREKKESFPLTVTSAQKNPTAFYLCASSIGLREGNIQYFGAGTRLSVL.